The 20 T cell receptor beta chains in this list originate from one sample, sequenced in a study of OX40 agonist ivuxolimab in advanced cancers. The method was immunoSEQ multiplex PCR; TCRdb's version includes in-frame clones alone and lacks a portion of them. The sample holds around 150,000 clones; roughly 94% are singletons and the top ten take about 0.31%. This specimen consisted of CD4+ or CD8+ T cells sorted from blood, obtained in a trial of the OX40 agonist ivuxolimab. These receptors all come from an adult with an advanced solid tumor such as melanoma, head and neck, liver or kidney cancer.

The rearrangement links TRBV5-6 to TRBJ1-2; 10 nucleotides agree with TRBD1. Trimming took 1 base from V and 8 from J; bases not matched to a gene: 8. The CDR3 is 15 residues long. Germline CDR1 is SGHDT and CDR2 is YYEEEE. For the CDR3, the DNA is TGTGCCAGCAGCTTGCCGGGACAGGGGATAAACGGCTACACCTTC. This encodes CASSLPGQGINGYTF. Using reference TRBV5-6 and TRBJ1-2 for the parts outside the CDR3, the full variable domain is DAGVTQSPTHLIKTRGQQVTLRCSPKSGHDTVSWYQQALGQGPQFIFQYYEEEERQRGNFPDRFSGHQFPNYSSELNVNALLLGDSALYLCASSLPGQGINGYTFGSGTRLTVV.

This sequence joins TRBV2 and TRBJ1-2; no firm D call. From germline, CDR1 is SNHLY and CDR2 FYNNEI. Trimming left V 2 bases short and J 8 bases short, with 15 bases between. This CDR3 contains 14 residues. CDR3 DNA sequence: TGTGCCAGCAGTGAAAATGTGGGGATCCCCGGCTACACCTTC. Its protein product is CASSENVGIPGYTF.

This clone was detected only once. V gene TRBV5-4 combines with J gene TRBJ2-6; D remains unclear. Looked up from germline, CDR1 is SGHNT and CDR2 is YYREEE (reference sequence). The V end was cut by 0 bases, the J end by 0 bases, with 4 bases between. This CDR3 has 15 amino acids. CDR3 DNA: TGTGCCAGCAGCTTGGAACCCTCTGGGGCCAACGTCCTGACTTTC. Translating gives CASSLEPSGANVLTF.

The CDR3 reads CASSFGGRGNTEAFF. In DNA, the CDR3 is TGTGCCAGCAGTTTTGGGGGCAGGGGGAACACTGAAGCTTTCTTT. This chain uses TRBV28 with TRBJ1-1; D may be TRBD1 (6 bases). V was shortened by 3 bases and J by 1 base, with 12 bases between the two germline ends. The CDR3 length is 15 residues. The V gene's germline CDR1 is MDHEN and CDR2 SYDVKM. The variable domain in full, with the rest retrieved from reference TRBV28 and TRBJ1-1, is DVKVTQSSRYLVKRTGEKVFLECVQDMDHENMFWYRQDPGLGLRLIYFSYDVKMKEKGDIPEGYSVSREKKERFSLILESASTNQTSMYLCASSFGGRGNTEAFFGQGTRLTVV.

CDR3 sequence: CAWGTGNTIYF. Written as DNA, the CDR3 is TGTGCCTGGGGTACTGGAAACACCATATATTTT. J is TRBJ1-3 and V is TRBV30; D not certain. V gave up 5 bases and J gave up 2 bases, with 4 bases separating them. The CDR3 is 11 amino acids. Germline lookup yields CDR1 GTSNPN and CDR2 SVGIG (reference sequence). The complete variable domain, with remaining parts taken from reference TRBV30 and TRBJ1-3, reads SQTIHQWPATLVQPVGSPLSLECTVEGTSNPNLYWYRQAAGRGLQLLFYSVGIGQISSEVPQNLSASRPQDRQFILSSKKLLLSDSGFYLCAWGTGNTIYFGEGSWLTVV.

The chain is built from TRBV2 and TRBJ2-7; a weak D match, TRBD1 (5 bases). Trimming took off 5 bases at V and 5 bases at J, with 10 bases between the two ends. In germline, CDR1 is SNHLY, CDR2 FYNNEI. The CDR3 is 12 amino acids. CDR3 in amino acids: CASSTQGNEQYF. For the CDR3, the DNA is TGTGCCAGCAGTACCCAGGGAAACGAGCAGTACTTC.

The CDR3 loop is CASSPFGQGDRGKLFF. The CDR3 nucleotides are TGTGCCAGCAGTCCATTCGGACAGGGGGATCGGGGAAAACTGTTTTTT. The gene calls are TRBV28 and TRBJ1-4; 10 bases align to TRBD1. The CDR3 extends over 16 amino acids. Trimming took 5 bases from V and 10 from J; bases not matched to a gene: 13. From germline, CDR1 is MDHEN and CDR2 SYDVKM. Complete variable domain (other parts from reference TRBV28 and TRBJ1-4): DVKVTQSSRYLVKRTGEKVFLECVQDMDHENMFWYRQDPGLGLRLIYFSYDVKMKEKGDIPEGYSVSREKKERFSLILESASTNQTSMYLCASSPFGQGDRGKLFFGSGTQLSVL.

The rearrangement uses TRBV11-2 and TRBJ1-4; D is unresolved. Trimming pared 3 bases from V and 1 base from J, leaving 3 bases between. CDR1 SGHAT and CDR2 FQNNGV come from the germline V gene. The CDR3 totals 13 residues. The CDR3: CASSLVTNEKLFF. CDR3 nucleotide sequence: TGTGCCAGCAGCTTGGTAACTAATGAAAAACTGTTTTTT.

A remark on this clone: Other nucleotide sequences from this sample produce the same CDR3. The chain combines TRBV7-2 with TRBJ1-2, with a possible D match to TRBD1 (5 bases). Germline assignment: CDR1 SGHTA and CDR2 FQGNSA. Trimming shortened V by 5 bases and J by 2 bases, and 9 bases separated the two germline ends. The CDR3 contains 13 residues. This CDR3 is CASSPDRNYGYTF. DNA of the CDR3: TGTGCCAGCAGCCCCGACAGAAACTATGGCTACACCTTC.

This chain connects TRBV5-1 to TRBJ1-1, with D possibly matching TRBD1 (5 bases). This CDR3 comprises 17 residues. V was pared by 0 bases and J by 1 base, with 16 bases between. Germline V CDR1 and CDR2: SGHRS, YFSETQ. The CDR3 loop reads CASSLAPNRFTNTEAFF. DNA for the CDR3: TGCGCCAGCAGCTTGGCCCCCAACAGGTTTACGAACACTGAAGCTTTCTTT.

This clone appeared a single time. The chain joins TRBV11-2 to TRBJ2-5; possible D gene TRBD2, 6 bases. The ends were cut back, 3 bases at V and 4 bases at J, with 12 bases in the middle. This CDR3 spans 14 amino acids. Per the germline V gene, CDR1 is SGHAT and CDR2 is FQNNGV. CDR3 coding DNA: TGTGCCAGCAGCTTTCCCGGGAGAGGAGAGACCCAGTACTTC. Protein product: CASSFPGRGETQYF.

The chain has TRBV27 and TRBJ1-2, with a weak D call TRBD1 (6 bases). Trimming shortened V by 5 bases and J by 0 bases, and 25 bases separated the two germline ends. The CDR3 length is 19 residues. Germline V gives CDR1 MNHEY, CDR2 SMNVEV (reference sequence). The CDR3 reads CASSPYPGTKEGANYGYTF. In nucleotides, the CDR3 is TGTGCCAGCAGTCCGTACCCCGGGACAAAGGAGGGGGCTAACTATGGCTACACCTTC.

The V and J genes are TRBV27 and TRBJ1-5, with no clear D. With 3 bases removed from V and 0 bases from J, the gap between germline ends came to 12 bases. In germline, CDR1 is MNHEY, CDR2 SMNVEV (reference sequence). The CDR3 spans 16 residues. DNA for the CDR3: TGTGCCAGCAGTTTTCGGCCCTCATATAGCAATCAGCCCCAGCATTTT. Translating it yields CASSFRPSYSNQPQHF.

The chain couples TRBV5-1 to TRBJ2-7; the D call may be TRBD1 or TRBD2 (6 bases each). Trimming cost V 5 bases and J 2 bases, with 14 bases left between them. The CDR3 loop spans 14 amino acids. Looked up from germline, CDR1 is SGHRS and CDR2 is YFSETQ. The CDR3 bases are TGCGCCAGCAGAGGGGGGAGTTCGACCTACGAGCAGTACTTC. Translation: CASRGGSSTYEQYF. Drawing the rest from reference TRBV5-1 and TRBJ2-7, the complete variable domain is KAGVTQTPRYLIKTRGQQVTLSCSPISGHRSVSWYQQTPGQGLQFLFEYFSETQRNKGNFPGRFSGRQFSNSRSEMNVSTLELGDSALYLCASRGGSSTYEQYFGPGTRLTVT.

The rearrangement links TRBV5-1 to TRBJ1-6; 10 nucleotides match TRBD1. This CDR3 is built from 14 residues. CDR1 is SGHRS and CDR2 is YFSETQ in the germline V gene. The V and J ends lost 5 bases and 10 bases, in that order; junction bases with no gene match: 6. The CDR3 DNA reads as TGCGCCAGCAGACCCGGGACAGGGGCCTCACCCCTCCACTTT. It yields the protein CASRPGTGASPLHF.

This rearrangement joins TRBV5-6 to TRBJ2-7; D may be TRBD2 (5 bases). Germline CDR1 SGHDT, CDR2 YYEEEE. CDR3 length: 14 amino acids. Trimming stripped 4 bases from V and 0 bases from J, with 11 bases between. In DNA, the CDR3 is TGTGCCAGCAGCCGGAGGCGGAGCTCCTACGAGCAGTACTTC. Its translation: CASSRRRSSYEQYF.

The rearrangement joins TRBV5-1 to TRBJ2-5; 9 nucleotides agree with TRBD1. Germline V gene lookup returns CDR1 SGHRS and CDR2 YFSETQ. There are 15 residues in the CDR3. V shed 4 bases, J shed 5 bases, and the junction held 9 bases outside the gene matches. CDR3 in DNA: TGCGCCAGCAGCCCCTCTCGGACAGGGGCCGAGACCCAGTACTTC. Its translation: CASSPSRTGAETQYF.

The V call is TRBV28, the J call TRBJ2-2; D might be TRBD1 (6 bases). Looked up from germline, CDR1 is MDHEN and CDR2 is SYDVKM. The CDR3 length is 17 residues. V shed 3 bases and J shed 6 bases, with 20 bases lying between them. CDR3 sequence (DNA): TGTGCCAGCAGTTTCCCCTTAGGACAGCGACGCGCCGGGGAGCTGTTTTTT. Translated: CASSFPLGQRRAGELFF.

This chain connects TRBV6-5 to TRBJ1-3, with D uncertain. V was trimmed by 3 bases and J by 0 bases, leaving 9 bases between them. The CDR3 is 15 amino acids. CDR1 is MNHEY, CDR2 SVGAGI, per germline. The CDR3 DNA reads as TGTGCCAGCAGTTATAATGGGGTCTCTGGAAACACCATATATTTT. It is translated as CASSYNGVSGNTIYF.

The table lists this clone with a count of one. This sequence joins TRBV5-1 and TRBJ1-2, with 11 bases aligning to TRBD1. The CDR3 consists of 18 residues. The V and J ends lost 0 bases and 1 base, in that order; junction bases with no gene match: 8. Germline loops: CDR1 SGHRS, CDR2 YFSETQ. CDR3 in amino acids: CASSLGHGQGAFNYGYTF. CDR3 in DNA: TGCGCCAGCAGCTTGGGACACGGACAGGGGGCCTTTAACTATGGCTACACCTTC.